This T cell receptor (beta chain) is drawn from a study of cytomegalovirus exposure and HLA in healthy donors. This CDR3 comprises 16 residues. Germline V CDR1 and CDR2: SGHTA, FQGTGA. Trimming took 4 bases from V and 0 from J; bases not matched to a gene: 4. Some clones are missing from TCRdb's copy, which holds only in-frame ones; the method was immunoSEQ multiplex PCR. The sample gives around 220,000 clones, roughly 83% of which show up once; more than 12% is in the top ten. The rearrangement uses TRBV7-3 and TRBJ2-1; 9 nucleotides line up with TRBD2. Sequences were obtained from PBMCs. This clonotype was sampled from a woman aged 25 to 45 in good health and CMV-seropositive. CDR3 loop: CASSSDSGSSYNEQFF. CDR3 coding DNA: TGTGCCAGCAGCTCCGATAGCGGGAGCTCCTACAATGAGCAGTTCTTC.